The clone carrying this T cell receptor beta chain was counted ten times or more. Its target is unknown. Read data end 3 residues before the CDR3 end; the end is taken from the germline J gene. The data belong to a study of T cell clonality in common variable immunodeficiency. Study-level results: In common variable immunodeficiency, TCR beta chains reportedly carried fewer deletions and N-nucleotide insertions. Compared with controls, CVID subjects had fewer shared TCRbeta clones.

Germline CDR1 and CDR2: SNHLY and FYNNEI. This CDR3 is built from 15 residues. Trimming cost V 6 bases and J 2 bases; bases outside gene matches: 8. Most patients and controls had Caucasian heritage. Each donor provided about 5 to 9 ml of heparinized whole blood. Clones were sequenced by immunoSEQ multiplex PCR, and TCRdb holds only the in-frame ones, with some missing. The sample shows 40,000 to 55,000 clones, none of them appearing just once. The sequence derives from a person aged 18-70 years in good health. Material for sequencing was peripheral blood mononuclear cells. V is TRBV2 and J is TRBJ2-5; 8 bases map to TRBD1. The CDR3 protein is CASRLDRGSQETQYF. CDR3 DNA, as far as it was read: TGTGCCAGCAGACTAGACAGGGGAAGTCAAGAGACC. Together with reference TRBV2 and TRBJ2-5, the CDR3 gives the full variable domain: EPEVTQTPSHQVTQMGQEVILRCVPISNHLYFYWYRQILGQKVEFLVSFYNNEISEKSEIFDDQFSVERPDGSNFTLKIRSTKLEDSAMYFCASRLDRGSQETQYFGPGTRLLVL.